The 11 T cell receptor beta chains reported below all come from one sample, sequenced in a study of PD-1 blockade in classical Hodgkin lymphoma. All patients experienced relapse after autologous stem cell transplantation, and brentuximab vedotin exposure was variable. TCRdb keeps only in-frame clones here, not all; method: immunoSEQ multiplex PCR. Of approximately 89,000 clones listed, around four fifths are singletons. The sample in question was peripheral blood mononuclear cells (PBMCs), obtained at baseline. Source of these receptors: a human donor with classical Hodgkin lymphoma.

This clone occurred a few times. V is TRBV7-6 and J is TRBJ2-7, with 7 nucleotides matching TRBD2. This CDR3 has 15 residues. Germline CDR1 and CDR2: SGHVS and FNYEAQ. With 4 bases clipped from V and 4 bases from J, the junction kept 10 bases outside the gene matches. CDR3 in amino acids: CASSSGGLRLYEQYF. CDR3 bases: TGTGCCAGCAGCTCGGGGGGACTACGCCTATACGAGCAGTACTTC.

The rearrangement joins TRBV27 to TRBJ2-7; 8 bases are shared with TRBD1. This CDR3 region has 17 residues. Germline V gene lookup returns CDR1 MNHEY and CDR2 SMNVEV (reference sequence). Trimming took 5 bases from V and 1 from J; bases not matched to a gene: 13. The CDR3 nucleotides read TGTGCCAGCAGTCCCGCCGACAGGGGCCTTAGGTCCTACGAGCAGTACTTC. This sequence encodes CASSPADRGLRSYEQYF.

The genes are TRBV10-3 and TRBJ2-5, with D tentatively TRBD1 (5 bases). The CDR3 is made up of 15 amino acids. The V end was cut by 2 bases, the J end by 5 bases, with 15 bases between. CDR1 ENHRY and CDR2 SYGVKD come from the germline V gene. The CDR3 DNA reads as TGTGCCATCAGTGAGCGTCGTTCAGGGTGGGAGACCCAGTACTTC. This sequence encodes CAISERRSGWETQYF.

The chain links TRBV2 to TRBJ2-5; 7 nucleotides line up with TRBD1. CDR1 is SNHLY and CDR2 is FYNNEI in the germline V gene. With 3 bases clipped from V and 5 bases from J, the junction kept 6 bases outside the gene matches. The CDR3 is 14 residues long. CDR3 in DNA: TGTGCCAGCAGTGAGGCGCAGGGGGTTGAGACCCAGTACTTC. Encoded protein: CASSEAQGVETQYF.

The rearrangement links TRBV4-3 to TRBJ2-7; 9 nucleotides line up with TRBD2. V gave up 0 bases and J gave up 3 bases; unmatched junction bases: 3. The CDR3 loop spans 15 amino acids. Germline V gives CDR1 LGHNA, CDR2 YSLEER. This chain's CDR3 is CASSQEGAGGYEQYF. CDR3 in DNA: TGCGCCAGCAGCCAAGAGGGAGCGGGAGGCTACGAGCAGTACTTC.

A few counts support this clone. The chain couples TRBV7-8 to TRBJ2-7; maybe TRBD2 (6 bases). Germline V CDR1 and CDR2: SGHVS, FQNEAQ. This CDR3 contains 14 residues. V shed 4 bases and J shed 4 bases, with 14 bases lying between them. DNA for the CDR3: TGTGCCAGCAGCTCCAGAGAGGAGGGGTACGAGCAGTACTTC. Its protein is CASSSREEGYEQYF. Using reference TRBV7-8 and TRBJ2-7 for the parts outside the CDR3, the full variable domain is GAGVSQSPRYKVAKRGQDVALRCDPISGHVSLFWYQQALGQGPEFLTYFQNEAQLDKSGLPSDRFFAERPEGSVSTLKIQRTQQEDSAVYLCASSSREEGYEQYFGPGTRLTVT.

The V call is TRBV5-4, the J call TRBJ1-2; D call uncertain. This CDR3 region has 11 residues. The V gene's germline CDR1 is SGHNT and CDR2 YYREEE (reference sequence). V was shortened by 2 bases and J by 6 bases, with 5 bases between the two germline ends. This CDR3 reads CASSFEDGYTF. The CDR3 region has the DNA TGTGCCAGCAGCTTTGAAGATGGCTACACCTTC.

The CDR3 bases are TGTGCCAGCAGCGACGGGGGCGTACTCCACTTT. Its protein product is CASSDGGVLHF. The V call is TRBV7-3, the J call TRBJ1-1; tentatively, D is TRBD1 (6 bases). Gene TRBJ1-6 matches the end of the DNA better, so the J call may be wrong. The CDR3 is 11 residues long. Germline V lookup: CDR1 SGHTA, CDR2 FQGTGA.

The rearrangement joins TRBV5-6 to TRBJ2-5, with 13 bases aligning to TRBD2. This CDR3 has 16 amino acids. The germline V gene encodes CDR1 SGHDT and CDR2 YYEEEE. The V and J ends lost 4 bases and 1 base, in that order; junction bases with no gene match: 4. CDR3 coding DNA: TGTGCCAGCAGCAGGCGGACTAGCGGGAGCCAAGAGACCCAGTACTTC. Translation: CASSRRTSGSQETQYF.

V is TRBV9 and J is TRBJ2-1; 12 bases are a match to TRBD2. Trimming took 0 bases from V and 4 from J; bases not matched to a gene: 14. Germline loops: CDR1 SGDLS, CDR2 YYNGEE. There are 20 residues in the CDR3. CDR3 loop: CASSVATAVEGLAGYNEQFF. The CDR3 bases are TGTGCCAGCAGCGTAGCTACGGCGGTGGAGGGACTAGCGGGTTACAATGAGCAGTTCTTC.

The CDR3 DNA is TGTGCCAGCAGCCCCCTTATAGACTGGGGGGCCAACGTCCTGACTTTC. Translation: CASSPLIDWGANVLTF. The gene calls are TRBV7-2 and TRBJ2-6, with D uncertain. Germline V CDR1 and CDR2: SGHTA, FQGNSA. The CDR3 contains 16 residues. The V and J ends lost 5 bases and 4 bases respectively, with 15 bases between them.